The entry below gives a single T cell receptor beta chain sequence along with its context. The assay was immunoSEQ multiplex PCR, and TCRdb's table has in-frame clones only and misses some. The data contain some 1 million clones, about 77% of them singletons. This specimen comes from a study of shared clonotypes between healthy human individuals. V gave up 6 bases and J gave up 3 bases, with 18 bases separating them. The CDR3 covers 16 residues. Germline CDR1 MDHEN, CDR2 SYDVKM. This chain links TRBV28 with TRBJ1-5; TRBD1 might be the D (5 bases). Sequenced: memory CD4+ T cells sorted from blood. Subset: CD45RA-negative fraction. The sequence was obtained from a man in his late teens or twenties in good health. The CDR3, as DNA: TGTGCCAGCAGCTTGGGGGTTAAAGGGGACAATCAGCCCCAGCATTTT. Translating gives CASSLGVKGDNQPQHF. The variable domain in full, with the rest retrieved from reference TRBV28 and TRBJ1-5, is DVKVTQSSRYLVKRTGEKVFLECVQDMDHENMFWYRQDPGLGLRLIYFSYDVKMKEKGDIPEGYSVSREKKERFSLILESASTNQTSMYLCASSLGVKGDNQPQHFGDGTRLSIL.